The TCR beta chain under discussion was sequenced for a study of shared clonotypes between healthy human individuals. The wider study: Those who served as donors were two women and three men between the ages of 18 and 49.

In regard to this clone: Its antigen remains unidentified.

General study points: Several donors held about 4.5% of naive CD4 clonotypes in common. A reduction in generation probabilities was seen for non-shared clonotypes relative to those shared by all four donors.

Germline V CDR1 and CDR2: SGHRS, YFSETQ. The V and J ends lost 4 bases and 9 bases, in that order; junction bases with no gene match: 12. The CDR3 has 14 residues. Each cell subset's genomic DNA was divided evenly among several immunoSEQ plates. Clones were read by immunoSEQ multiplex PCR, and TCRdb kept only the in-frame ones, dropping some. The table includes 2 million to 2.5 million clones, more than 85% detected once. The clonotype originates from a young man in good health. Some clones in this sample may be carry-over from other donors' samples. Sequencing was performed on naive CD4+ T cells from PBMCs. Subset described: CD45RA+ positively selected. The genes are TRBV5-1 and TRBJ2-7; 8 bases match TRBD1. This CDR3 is CASSLDRAGQRQYF. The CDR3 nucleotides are TGCGCCAGCAGCCTGGACAGGGCGGGCCAGCGGCAGTACTTC.